Listed below are T cell receptor beta chains from one sample, sequenced in a study of blood T cell repertoires in COVID-19. Here immunoSEQ multiplex PCR was the method, and the copy in TCRdb shows in-frame clones only, minus some. The repertoire holds about 69,000 clones, with 90% as singletons. The specimen sequenced was peripheral blood. The receptors were gathered from a man aged 45-65 years with acute or convalescent COVID-19. The conserved cysteine and the conserved F or W are not part of the CDR3 here.

length: 9; J: TRBJ2-1; V: TRBV24-1; CDR3: ATSDAGEQF
length: 10; J: TRBJ2-5; V: TRBV30; CDR3: AWSSGLETQY
length: 12; J: TRBJ2-1; V: TRBV7-2; CDR3: ASSLGQGFDEQF
length: 12; J: TRBJ2-5; V: TRBV27; CDR3: ASRQTGEAETQY
length: 15; J: TRBJ1-5; V: TRBV18; CDR3: ASSPLGPGSSDQPQH
length: 10; J: TRBJ2-5; V: TRBV20-1; CDR3: SASPEGGTQY
length: 12; J: TRBJ1-1; V: TRBV5-1; CDR3: ASSPGQGLTEAF
length: 13; J: TRBJ2-1; V: TRBV6-4; CDR3: ASSLGQLTYNEQF
length: 12; J: TRBJ2-3; V: TRBV30; CDR3: AWSVVGDTDTQY
length: 13; J: TRBJ2-7; V: TRBV2; CDR3: ASSEGLAGGYEQY
length: 14; J: TRBJ1-6; V: TRBV3-1/TRBV3-2; CDR3: ASSQGVNSYNSPLH
length: 15; J: TRBJ2-5; V: TRBV5-1; CDR3: ASSLGGLAGSGETQY
length: 13; J: TRBJ2-1; V: TRBV19; CDR3: ASSPSGRGYNEQF
length: 13; J: TRBJ1-1; V: TRBV5-6; CDR3: ASSLVGALHTEAF
length: 14; J: TRBJ2-2; V: TRBV25-1; CDR3: ASSEAVGQHTGELF